This TCR beta chain was found in a study of sequential checkpoint blockade in melanoma. The wider study: First-line arms were nivolumab then ipilimumab, or the reverse, randomized 1:1.

Noted treatment: randomized to nivolumab then ipilimumab (arm A) or the reverse (arm B). Trimming stripped 0 bases from V and 3 bases from J, with 15 bases between. CDR1 and CDR2 from the germline V gene are LGHNA and YSLEER. The CDR3 runs 16 residues. Only in-frame clones appear in the TCRdb table, and some are missing; sequencing was by immunoSEQ multiplex PCR. The sample shows some 22,000 clones, 80% to 90% of them seen only once. This TCR was recovered from a human donor with melanoma. The source was CD8+ T cells sorted from blood (inferred from file names), collected from a patient given nivolumab and ipilimumab in sequence. This chain joins TRBV4-3 and TRBJ2-7; tentative D call: TRBD1 (5 bases). As DNA, the CDR3 is TGCGCCAGCAGCCAAGATCCCGCGCAGGGCTACTACGAGCAGTACTTC. It is translated as CASSQDPAQGYYEQYF.